This TCR beta chain was sequenced during a study of T cell responses to AZD1222 COVID-19 vaccine. Study information: Pooled samples include second doses given at about 4 or 12 weeks. Notes on the study in general: Spike-specific TCRs gained breadth and depth after people received two AZD1222 doses. Clonal diversity was possibly underestimated, and white British individuals and females predominated among donors. Repertoires in all cases were sampled only once the peak T cell response had passed.

A note on this clone: Its antigen is as yet unknown.

Clones were sequenced by immunoSEQ multiplex PCR, and TCRdb holds only the in-frame ones, with some missing. The sample contains some 70,000 clones, 65% to 85% of which appear only once. Source: peripheral blood, taken on day 0 of AZD1222 vaccination. The receptor was derived from an adult in good health.

In DNA, the CDR3 is TGTGCCAGCAGTATCACAGGGAACTATGGCTACACCTTC. Encoded protein: CASSITGNYGYTF. The chain is built from TRBV6-5 and TRBJ1-2, with D maybe TRBD1 (6 bases). Germline CDR1 MNHEY, CDR2 SVGAGI. This CDR3 contains 13 residues. V was trimmed by 5 bases and J by 2 bases, leaving 9 bases between them.